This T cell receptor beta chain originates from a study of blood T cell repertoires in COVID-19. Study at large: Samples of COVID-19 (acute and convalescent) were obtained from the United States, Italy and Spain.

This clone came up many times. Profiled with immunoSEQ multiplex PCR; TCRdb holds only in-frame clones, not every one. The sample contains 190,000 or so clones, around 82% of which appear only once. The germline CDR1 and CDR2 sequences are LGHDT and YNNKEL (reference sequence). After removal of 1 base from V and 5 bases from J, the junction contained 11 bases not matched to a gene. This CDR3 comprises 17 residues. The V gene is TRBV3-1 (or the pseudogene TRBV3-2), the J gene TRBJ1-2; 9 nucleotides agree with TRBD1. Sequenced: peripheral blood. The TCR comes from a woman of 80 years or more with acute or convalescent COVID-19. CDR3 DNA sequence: TGTGCCAGCAGCCAAGGGTACAGGGGGCGCGGGGAGTATGGCTACACCTTC. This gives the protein CASSQGYRGRGEYGYTF.